The sequence of this TCR beta chain was determined in a study of Ad26.COV2.S vaccination and SARS-CoV-2 variants. Whole-study results and caveats: The study found similar non-spike TCR breadth in vaccine and placebo recipients. Spike-specific TCR breadth in vaccine recipients exceeded that seen in placebo recipients. Quantification of TCR breadth and depth may have yielded underestimates of total T cell responses. Post-vaccination breadth of spike-specific CD8+ and CD4+ T cell responses was reportedly substantial.

Regarding this clone: The antigen is undetermined.

Deletions cut 11 bases from V and 2 bases from J, with 16 bases between. CDR1 ENHRY and CDR2 SYGVKD come from the germline V gene. The CDR3 sequence is 13 residues long. Sequenced by immunoSEQ multiplex PCR; TCRdb stores in-frame clones only, minus some. The sample has around 100,000 clones, less than 85% seen once. The sequence derives from a human donor who had recovered from COVID-19. The material was peripheral blood, obtained after recovery from COVID-19. V usage is TRBV10-3 and J usage is TRBJ2-7; D possibly corresponds to TRBD1 (6 bases). CDR3 nucleotide sequence: TGTGCCTCCAACCGGGACACGGCCTACGAGCAGTACTTC. The encoded protein is CASNRDTAYEQYF.